The next 22 T cell receptor beta chains were all read from a single sample in a study of blood T cell repertoires in COVID-19. Clones were sequenced by immunoSEQ multiplex PCR, and TCRdb holds only the in-frame ones, with some missing. Of about 300,000 clones in the sample, approximately 90% were seen once. Source material: PBMCs or T cells enriched from blood (not recorded which). These receptors were collected from a man aged 25-40 years who had recovered from COVID-19.

V gene TRBV10-1 combines with J gene TRBJ1-3; unclear D gene. The CDR3 is made up of 14 amino acids. The germline V and J ends were trimmed by 4 bases and 3 bases, with 10 bases remaining between them. Germline V CDR1 and CDR2: WNHNN, SYGVQD (reference sequence). The CDR3 nucleotides read TGCGCCAGCAGTGGAATGAGGGATGGAAACACCATATATTTT. This translates into CASSGMRDGNTIYF.

The V and J genes are TRBV5-1 and TRBJ1-1; D is unclear. There are 11 residues in the CDR3. The germline V gene encodes CDR1 SGHRS and CDR2 YFSETQ. The V gene lost 4 bases and the J gene lost 6 bases, with 7 bases spanning the gap. The CDR3, as DNA: TGCGCCAGCAGCGGAGCATCTGAAGCTTTCTTT. Translated, it gives CASSGASEAFF.

This clone was seen more than once but under ten times. The rearrangement links TRBV19 to TRBJ2-2, with D possibly matching TRBD2 (6 bases). V lost 7 bases and J lost 0, with 12 bases in between. CDR1 and CDR2 (germline): LNHDA, SQIVND (reference sequence). The CDR3 consists of 15 residues. This chain's CDR3 is CASKSGSANTGELFF. In DNA form, the CDR3 reads TGTGCCAGTAAGAGCGGGTCCGCGAACACCGGGGAGCTGTTTTTT.

In this sample, this clone turned up a few times. V and J are TRBV19 and TRBJ2-2, with 9 bases fitting TRBD2. Germline lookup yields CDR1 LNHDA and CDR2 SQIVND (reference sequence). The V gene end was trimmed by 7 bases and the J gene end by 6 bases; junction bases not matched to a gene: 9. There are 15 residues in the CDR3. Here the CDR3 DNA reads TGTGCCAGTACCGCCTGGCGGGAGGGTTCCGGGGAGCTGTTTTTT. The encoded protein is CASTAWREGSGELFF. Combining the CDR3 with reference TRBV19 and TRBJ2-2 gives the whole variable domain DGGITQSPKYLFRKEGQNVTLSCEQNLNHDAMYWYRQDPGQGLRLIYYSQIVNDFQKGDIAEGYSVSREKKESFPLTVTSAQKNPTAFYLCASTAWREGSGELFFGEGSRLTVL.

The chain links TRBV9 to TRBJ2-3; D is perhaps TRBD2 (5 bases). Trimming removed 0 bases from V and 6 bases from J, with 11 bases in between. The V gene's germline CDR1 is SGDLS and CDR2 YYNGEE. The CDR3 consists of 14 residues. CDR3 sequence: CASSVDGEADTQYF. The CDR3 nucleotides are TGTGCCAGCAGCGTAGACGGGGAAGCGGATACGCAGTATTTT.

This clone was seen only once. The V call is TRBV21-1, the J call TRBJ1-5; TRBD1, the table's D call, lacks a check against the DNA. TRBV21-1 is labeled a pseudogene. This CDR3 has 15 residues. The CDR3 DNA follows: TGTGCCAGCAGCAGACAGAGACAGTTCAATCAGCCCCAGCATTTT. It yields the protein CASSRQRQFNQPQHF.

The chain combines TRBV3-1 (or the pseudogene TRBV3-2) with TRBJ2-7; 7 nucleotides agree with TRBD2. Germline CDR1 reads LGHDT; CDR2 reads YNNKEL (reference sequence). The trim removed 1 base at V and 6 bases at J, leaving 9 bases unmatched. The CDR3 covers 15 residues. This CDR3 is CASSQGFRGDREQYF. The DNA for the CDR3 is TGTGCCAGCAGCCAAGGGTTTCGGGGGGACCGCGAGCAGTACTTC.

J is TRBJ2-5 and V is TRBV6-5; tentatively, D is TRBD2 (5 bases). The germline gives CDR1 MNHEY, CDR2 SVGAGI. The V end was cut by 6 bases, the J end by 5 bases, with 19 bases between. This CDR3 has 15 amino acids. This CDR3 is CASSLKTEAYETQYF. CDR3 in DNA: TGTGCCAGCAGCCTGAAGACGGAGGCTTATGAGACCCAGTACTTC.

The chain uses TRBV18 and TRBJ1-2; TRBD1 aligns across 7 bases. This CDR3 is built from 14 residues. Germline loops: CDR1 KGHSH, CDR2 LQKENI. J was trimmed by 5 bases and V by 4 bases; bases with no gene match: 7. The CDR3 DNA is TGTGCCAGCTCACAAGGGACAGAGCAATATGGCTACACCTTC. It is translated as CASSQGTEQYGYTF.

The chain carries TRBV4-2 and TRBJ2-7; 12 nucleotides agree with TRBD2. Germline lookup yields CDR1 LGHNA and CDR2 YNFKEQ. The ends lost 2 bases at V and 4 bases at J; junction bases unmatched: 9. The length of the CDR3 is 17 residues. This CDR3 reads CASSQSATSGRTYEQYF. The CDR3 DNA is TGTGCCAGCAGCCAATCTGCGACTAGCGGGAGAACTTACGAGCAGTACTTC.

V usage is TRBV28 and J usage is TRBJ1-2, with TRBD1 matching 7 bases. Germline loops: CDR1 MDHEN, CDR2 SYDVKM. The V gene end was trimmed by 5 bases and the J gene end by 4 bases; junction bases not matched to a gene: 7. There are 14 residues in the CDR3. The CDR3, as DNA: TGTGCCAGCAGTCCTGGGGACAGCTTCTATGGCTACACCTTC. Translating it yields CASSPGDSFYGYTF.

The J gene is TRBJ2-7, the V gene TRBV6-5, with D possibly TRBD2 on 5 matching bases. Germline values: CDR1 MNHEY, CDR2 SVGAGI. V was trimmed by 6 bases and J by 4 bases, leaving 13 bases between them. There are 13 residues in the CDR3. CDR3 nucleotide sequence: TGTGCCAGCAGCGAGGGTGGGGTTTACGAGCAGTACTTC. This codes for CASSEGGVYEQYF.

The V and J genes are TRBV3-1 (or the pseudogene TRBV3-2) and TRBJ2-3; 12 nucleotides match TRBD2. V lost 5 bases, J lost 5 bases, and 5 bases stayed unmatched. The CDR3 is 15 amino acids. In germline, CDR1 is LGHDT, CDR2 YNNKEL (reference sequence). CDR3 loop: CASSKRLAGEDTQYF. CDR3 nucleotide sequence: TGTGCCAGCAGCAAAAGACTAGCGGGGGAAGATACGCAGTATTTT.

This rearrangement joins TRBV6-4 to TRBJ2-7, with D unresolved. Germline lookup yields CDR1 MRHNA and CDR2 SNTAGT. There are 15 residues in the CDR3. Between the trimmed V and J ends, which lost 11 bases and 0 bases, there was a span of 20 bases. The CDR3 DNA follows: TGTGCCCCCAGTTGGAAGAAGGCGGACTCCTACGAGCAGTACTTC. Translated: CAPSWKKADSYEQYF.

The rearrangement uses TRBV7-2 and TRBJ1-1, with TRBD1 identical over 8 bases. Unmatched junction bases numbered 5, after V lost 2 bases and J lost 3 bases. CDR3 length: 15 amino acids. Germline assignment: CDR1 SGHTA and CDR2 FQGNSA. Written as DNA, the CDR3 is TGTGCCAGCAGCTTAACGTCAGGGGGCCACACTGAAGCTTTCTTT. Amino acids: CASSLTSGGHTEAFF.

This clone was recorded a few times. The chain links TRBV18 to TRBJ2-4; 9 bases align to TRBD1. Germline CDR1 KGHSH, CDR2 LQKENI. V dropped 2 bases and J dropped 5; count of bases not matched to a gene: 13. CDR3 length: 18 amino acids. The DNA for the CDR3 is TGTGCCAGCTCACCATGGGAAATAAGGACAGGGGACGAAAACATTCAGTACTTC. This encodes CASSPWEIRTGDENIQYF.

The chain is built from TRBV10-3 and TRBJ1-2; 9 positions agree with TRBD1. Trimming removed 6 bases from V and 8 bases from J; junction bases left unmatched: 4. Germline V gene lookup returns CDR1 ENHRY and CDR2 SYGVKD. The CDR3 is 12 residues long. The CDR3 region is CAIRRDRDGYTF. In DNA, the CDR3 is TGTGCCATCAGGCGGGACAGGGACGGCTACACCTTC.

The chain uses TRBV7-9 and TRBJ2-3, with TRBD2 as a possible D gene (6 bases). V was trimmed by 5 bases and J by 6 bases, leaving 9 bases between them. Germline V gene data show CDR1 as SEHNR and CDR2 as FQNEAQ (reference sequence). The CDR3 contains 12 residues. CDR3 nucleotides: TGTGCCAGCAGCCATGGGGGGGATACGCAGTATTTT. Protein: CASSHGGDTQYF.

This clone was picked up a small number of times. The chain joins TRBV15 to TRBJ1-2, with D maybe TRBD1 (5 bases). Trimming took 1 base from V and 3 from J, leaving 9 bases between them. Germline CDR1 LNHNV, CDR2 YYDKDF (reference sequence). This CDR3 spans 14 amino acids. In DNA, the CDR3 is TGTGCCACCAGCAGAGTGGAGGGGTACTATGGCTACACCTTC. It translates to CATSRVEGYYGYTF.

This clone was observed a single time. The V call is TRBV18, the J call TRBJ1-1; D is possibly TRBD1 (5 bases). Germline CDR1 reads KGHSH; CDR2 reads LQKENI. Trimming took 0 bases from V and 0 from J, leaving 8 bases between them. There are 15 residues in the CDR3. The DNA of the CDR3 is TGTGCCAGCTCACCACCAGCAGGGTTGAACACTGAAGCTTTCTTT. Translation: CASSPPAGLNTEAFF.

This clone was seen just once. The chain employs TRBV28 and TRBJ2-1; D uncertain. CDR1 MDHEN and CDR2 SYDVKM come from the germline V gene. The CDR3 runs 13 residues. V gave up 3 bases and J gave up 12 bases, with 15 bases separating them. The CDR3 DNA sequence: TGTGCCAGCAGTTTGAAGGTCCCACCTAGGCAGTTCTTC. Translation gives CASSLKVPPRQFF. The full variable domain, with the rest looked up from reference TRBV28 and TRBJ2-1, is DVKVTQSSRYLVKRTGEKVFLECVQDMDHENMFWYRQDPGLGLRLIYFSYDVKMKEKGDIPEGYSVSREKKERFSLILESASTNQTSMYLCASSLKVPPRQFFGPGTRLTVL.

The chain uses TRBV28 and TRBJ2-4; D unresolved. Germline CDR1 MDHEN, CDR2 SYDVKM. V dropped 5 bases and J dropped 0 bases, with 20 bases sitting between them. The CDR3 length is 18 residues. The DNA of the CDR3 is TGTGCCAGCAGTCCCCAGGTCACGCTGCAAATAGCCAAAAACATTCAGTACTTC. This gives the protein CASSPQVTLQIAKNIQYF.